Below are 5 T cell receptor beta chains sequenced from a single sample in a study of shared clonotypes between healthy human individuals. Assay: immunoSEQ multiplex PCR; the TCRdb copy retains only in-frame clones and omits some. This sample has approximately 2.1 million clones, with more than 85% found just once. Sequencing input: naive CD4+ T cells from PBMCs. Subset described: CD45RA+ positively selected. These receptor sequences come from a man between 18 and 29 years old in good health. Some clones in this sample may be carry-over from other donors' samples.

Comments on this clone: Other DNA sequences in this sample translate to the same CDR3. The CDR3 sequence is CASSLDRGSYNEQFF. The CDR3 DNA sequence: TGTGCCAGCAGCTTGGACAGGGGCTCCTACAATGAGCAGTTCTTC. This rearrangement joins TRBV11-3 to TRBJ2-1, with 9 positions matching TRBD1. This CDR3 spans 15 amino acids. Germline assignment: CDR1 SGHNT and CDR2 YENEEA. J was trimmed by 0 bases and V by 3 bases; bases with no gene match: 0.

The gene calls are TRBV29-1 and TRBJ1-2; a weak D match, TRBD1 (5 bases). The CDR3 length is 12 residues. Per the germline V gene, CDR1 is SQVTM and CDR2 is ANQGSEA. V lost 4 bases, J lost 8 bases, and 14 bases lay in between. This CDR3 is CSVVNTGRGYTF. The DNA of the CDR3 is TGCAGCGTTGTCAACACAGGTCGAGGCTACACCTTC.

The rearrangement uses TRBV28 and TRBJ2-7, with D uncertain. The CDR3 covers 14 residues. Germline V gives CDR1 MDHEN, CDR2 SYDVKM. V lost 5 bases, J lost 3 bases, and 14 bases lay in between. In DNA form, the CDR3 reads TGTGCCAGCAGTCCGGGTCTAGGTTTCTACGAGCAGTACTTC. Protein product: CASSPGLGFYEQYF.

J is TRBJ1-2 and V is TRBV5-6; perhaps TRBD1 as D (5 bases). V was trimmed by 1 base and J by 0 bases, leaving 19 bases between them. Germline V lookup: CDR1 SGHDT, CDR2 YYEEEE. The CDR3 runs 18 residues. The DNA of the CDR3 is TGTGCCAGCAGCTTGTTTCGGGGGGATGCCCAAACTAACTATGGCTACACCTTC. This gives the protein CASSLFRGDAQTNYGYTF.

The V gene is TRBV6-6, the J gene TRBJ1-6; D remains ambiguous. With 2 bases removed from V and 7 bases from J, the gap between germline ends came to 9 bases. The length of the CDR3 is 14 residues. CDR1 is MNHNY, CDR2 SVGAGI, per germline (reference sequence). CDR3 nucleotides: TGTGCCAGCAGTTACGGGCCAGCGAATTCACCCCTCCACTTT. The encoded protein is CASSYGPANSPLHF.